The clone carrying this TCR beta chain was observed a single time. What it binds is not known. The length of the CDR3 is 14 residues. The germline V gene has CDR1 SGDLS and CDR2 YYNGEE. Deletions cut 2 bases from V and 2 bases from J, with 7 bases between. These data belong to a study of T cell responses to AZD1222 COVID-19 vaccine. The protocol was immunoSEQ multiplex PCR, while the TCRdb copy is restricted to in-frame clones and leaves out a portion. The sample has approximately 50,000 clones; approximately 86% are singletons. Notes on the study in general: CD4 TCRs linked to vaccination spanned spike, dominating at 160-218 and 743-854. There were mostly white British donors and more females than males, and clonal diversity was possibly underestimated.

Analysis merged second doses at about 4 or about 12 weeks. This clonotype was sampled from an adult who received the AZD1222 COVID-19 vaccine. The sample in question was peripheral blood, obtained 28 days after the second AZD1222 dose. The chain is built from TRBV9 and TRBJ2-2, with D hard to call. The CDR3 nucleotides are TGTGCCAGCAGCGTTGACCGAAACACCGGGGAGCTGTTTTTT. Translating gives CASSVDRNTGELFF.